One and the same sample provided the 22 T cell receptor beta chains below, sequenced in a study of cytomegalovirus exposure and HLA in healthy donors. Sequencing was performed with immunoSEQ multiplex PCR; in TCRdb, only in-frame clones are kept and a portion is missing. The profile covers about 86,000 clones, with 93% appearing a single time and 0.55% to 0.8% taken by the ten largest. The sequencing sample was made of PBMCs. Every receptor here comes from a man between 18 and 29 years old in good health and CMV-seronegative.

This chain uses TRBV6-5 with TRBJ2-7; 9 bases align to TRBD2. Germline CDR1 MNHEY, CDR2 SVGAGI. There are 15 residues in the CDR3. V lost 6 bases, J lost 2 bases, and 8 bases stayed unmatched. The CDR3 loop reads CASSYGGGGAYEQYF. The CDR3 bases are TGTGCCAGCAGCTACGGGGGCGGGGGGGCCTACGAGCAGTACTTC.

This chain links TRBV6-5 with TRBJ1-6; D remains unclear. Trimming pared 6 bases from V and 4 bases from J, leaving 10 bases between. CDR3 size: 14 residues. The germline V gene encodes CDR1 MNHEY and CDR2 SVGAGI. CDR3 in amino acids: CASRTGFYNSPLHF. DNA for the CDR3: TGTGCCAGCAGGACCGGGTTTTATAATTCACCCCTCCACTTT.

The J gene is TRBJ2-3, the V gene TRBV4-2; TRBD2 aligns across 7 bases. Germline CDR1 and CDR2: LGHNA and YNFKEQ. J gave up 4 bases and V 7 bases, and 20 bases lay outside the gene matches. The CDR3 is 18 amino acids. This chain's CDR3 is CASTLAQRGGREADTQYF. CDR3 bases: TGTGCCAGCACCCTTGCCCAAAGGGGAGGCCGGGAGGCAGATACGCAGTATTTT.

Details on this clone: The junction departs from germline at one end; a sequencing error may be responsible. The genes are TRBV7-7 and TRBJ2-1; 12 bases map to TRBD2. Germline V gene data show CDR1 as SSHAT and CDR2 as FNYEAQ (reference sequence). The CDR3 has 16 amino acids. CDR3 residues: CASSSSGGDSYNEQFF. In DNA, the CDR3 is TGTGCTAGCAGCTCTAGCGGGGGGGACTCCTACAATGAGCAGTTCTTC. The full variable domain, rest sourced from reference TRBV7-7 and TRBJ2-1, is GAGVSQSPRYKVTKRGQDVTLRCDPISSHATLYWYQQALGQGPEFLTYFNYEAQPDKSGLPSDRFSAERPEGSISTLTIQRTEQRDSAMYRCASSSSGGDSYNEQFFGPGTRLTVL.

This sequence joins TRBV19 and TRBJ1-5; D remains unclear. Germline V lookup: CDR1 LNHDA, CDR2 SQIVND (reference sequence). V lost 1 base and J lost 1, with 11 bases in between. The CDR3 contains 16 residues. The CDR3 sequence is CASSIGGFRSNQPQHF. DNA of the CDR3: TGTGCCAGTAGTATAGGAGGGTTCAGGAGCAATCAGCCCCAGCATTTT.

The rearrangement uses TRBV27 and TRBJ2-3; possible D gene TRBD1, 5 bases. Germline V lookup: CDR1 MNHEY, CDR2 SMNVEV (reference sequence). V lost 3 bases and J 2 bases, leaving 12 bases between the germline ends. The CDR3 length is 15 residues. The CDR3: CASSFPGMATDTQYF. CDR3 nucleotides: TGTGCCAGCAGTTTCCCAGGGATGGCCACAGATACGCAGTATTTT.

The chain uses TRBV6-6 and TRBJ1-2, with D unresolved. The CDR3 sequence is 13 residues long. The ends were cut back, 6 bases at V and 2 bases at J, with 10 bases in the middle. The germline gives CDR1 MNHNY, CDR2 SVGAGI (reference sequence). The CDR3 coding sequence is TGTGCCAGCAGCCTAGAGGGAAACTATGGCTACACCTTC. Residues: CASSLEGNYGYTF.

This chain links TRBV10-3 with TRBJ1-4; no reliable D call. Germline CDR1 and CDR2: ENHRY and SYGVKD. This CDR3 is 15 amino acids long. V dropped 10 bases and J dropped 1 base, with 16 bases sitting between them. CDR3 amino acids: CATSGREGTNEKLFF. DNA for the CDR3: TGTGCCACGAGTGGGAGGGAGGGAACTAATGAAAAACTGTTTTTT.

V usage is TRBV11-2 and J usage is TRBJ2-7; TRBD1 matches 7 bases. Germline CDR1 reads SGHAT; CDR2 reads FQNNGV. The ends lost 0 bases at V and 2 bases at J; junction bases unmatched: 4. The length of the CDR3 is 15 residues. The CDR3 region is CASSLDLQGPYEQYF. DNA of the CDR3: TGTGCCAGCAGCTTAGACTTACAGGGGCCCTACGAGCAGTACTTC.

This CDR3 is CASSFAGRSTDTQYF. The CDR3 nucleotides are TGTGCCAGCAGCTTTGCAGGAAGAAGCACAGATACGCAGTATTTT. The rearrangement uses TRBV7-8 and TRBJ2-3; the D is unclear. Trimming left V 3 bases short and J 0 bases short, with 10 bases between. The germline V gene encodes CDR1 SGHVS and CDR2 FQNEAQ. The CDR3 length is 15 residues. The full variable domain, completed using reference TRBV7-8 and TRBJ2-3, is GAGVSQSPRYKVAKRGQDVALRCDPISGHVSLFWYQQALGQGPEFLTYFQNEAQLDKSGLPSDRFFAERPEGSVSTLKIQRTQQEDSAVYLCASSFAGRSTDTQYFGPGTRLTVL.

The chain links TRBV10-3 to TRBJ2-7; TRBD2 matches at 12 bases. The CDR3 is 15 residues long. V shed 2 bases, J shed 3 bases, and the junction held 2 bases outside the gene matches. Per germline, CDR1 ENHRY and CDR2 SYGVKD. In DNA form, the CDR3 reads TGTGCCATCAGTGAGGGGGGACTAGCGGGCTACGAGCAGTACTTC. It encodes CAISEGGLAGYEQYF.

This CDR3 reads CASSRDRAGTGELFF. As DNA, the CDR3 is TGTGCCAGCAGTCGTGACCGCGCGGGCACCGGGGAGCTGTTTTTT. The chain combines TRBV2 with TRBJ2-2; possibly TRBD2 for D (5 bases). CDR3 length: 15 residues. V was shortened by 5 bases and J by 4 bases, with 14 bases between the two germline ends. Germline V gene sequence: CDR1 SNHLY, CDR2 FYNNEI.

The chain employs TRBV7-8 and TRBJ2-7; TRBD1 agrees at 8 bases. Germline values: CDR1 SGHVS, CDR2 FQNEAQ. With V trimmed by 4 bases and J by 3 bases, 2 bases remained unmatched. The CDR3 length is 13 residues. CDR3 sequence reads: CASSSDRVYEQYF. The CDR3 DNA sequence: TGTGCCAGCAGCTCGGACAGGGTCTACGAGCAGTACTTC. Supplemented by reference TRBV7-8 and TRBJ2-7, the full variable domain reads GAGVSQSPRYKVAKRGQDVALRCDPISGHVSLFWYQQALGQGPEFLTYFQNEAQLDKSGLPSDRFFAERPEGSVSTLKIQRTQQEDSAVYLCASSSDRVYEQYFGPGTRLTVT.

This clone was counted a single time. The V gene is TRBV27, the J gene TRBJ2-7; weak D call: TRBD1 (6 bases). Germline V gene data show CDR1 as MNHEY and CDR2 as SMNVEV (reference sequence). The CDR3 loop spans 16 amino acids. The V end was cut by 6 bases, the J end by 2 bases, with 20 bases between. This CDR3 is CASSPKIRGSTYEQYF. The CDR3 DNA follows: TGTGCCAGCAGCCCCAAAATCAGGGGCTCTACCTACGAGCAGTACTTC.

The table lists this clone with a count of one. The chain joins TRBV10-2 to TRBJ2-7; 11 bases match TRBD2. Germline CDR1 WSHSY, CDR2 SAAADI. Unmatched junction bases numbered 4, after V lost 6 bases and J lost 0 bases. This CDR3 comprises 15 residues. CDR3 in DNA: TGCGCCAGCAGCTTGACTAGCGGGGTCTCCTACGAGCAGTACTTC. It encodes CASSLTSGVSYEQYF.

The chain employs TRBV2 and TRBJ2-6; 12 nucleotides align to TRBD1. This CDR3 is built from 17 residues. Germline V gene data show CDR1 as SNHLY and CDR2 as FYNNEI. V lost 7 bases, J lost 4 bases, and 8 bases stayed unmatched. CDR3 bases: TGTGCCAGCACGAGGGACAGGGGGCGCTCAGGGGCCAACGTCCTGACTTTC. Protein: CASTRDRGRSGANVLTF. The full variable domain, in which reference TRBV2 and TRBJ2-6 provide the parts outside the CDR3, is EPEVTQTPSHQVTQMGQEVILRCVPISNHLYFYWYRQILGQKVEFLVSFYNNEISEKSEIFDDQFSVERPDGSNFTLKIRSTKLEDSAMYFCASTRDRGRSGANVLTFGAGSRLTVL.

The gene calls are TRBV4-3 and TRBJ1-1, with D uncertain. From germline, CDR1 is LGHNA and CDR2 YSLEER. The V end was cut by 1 base, the J end by 2 bases, with 11 bases between. The CDR3 is made up of 15 amino acids. The CDR3, as DNA: TGCGCCAGCAGCCAAGGAGGCAGCCTAAACACTGAAGCTTTCTTT. It translates to CASSQGGSLNTEAFF.

V usage is TRBV28 and J usage is TRBJ1-5; D unresolved. From germline, CDR1 is MDHEN and CDR2 SYDVKM. There are 11 residues in the CDR3. Trimming removed 7 bases at V and 9 bases at J, with 10 bases between. DNA of the CDR3: TGTGCCAGCACCCGCAGTGGGCCCCAGCATTTT. Translating gives CASTRSGPQHF.

The chain has TRBV13 and TRBJ2-7; 13 positions agree with TRBD2. CDR3 length: 17 amino acids. Germline values: CDR1 PRHDT, CDR2 FYEKMQ (reference sequence). Trimming cost V 4 bases and J 7 bases; bases outside gene matches: 13. Here the CDR3 DNA reads TGTGCCAGCAGCTCCCCTACTAGCGGGAGGGCCATGGGGGAGCAGTACTTC. Translated, it gives CASSSPTSGRAMGEQYF.

This chain uses TRBV30 with TRBJ2-7; possible D gene TRBD2, 6 bases. Trimming pared 3 bases from V and 8 bases from J, leaving 20 bases between. The CDR3 has 14 residues. Germline assignment: CDR1 GTSNPN and CDR2 SVGIG (reference sequence). The CDR3 spells CAWRTIPGLGQQYF. The DNA for the CDR3 is TGTGCCTGGAGGACGATCCCGGGACTGGGCCAGCAGTACTTC.

The chain couples TRBV10-1 to TRBJ2-3; TRBD1 agrees at 7 bases. CDR3 length: 13 residues. V gave up 6 bases and J gave up 2 bases; unmatched junction bases: 2. Germline V gene lookup returns CDR1 WNHNN and CDR2 SYGVQD (reference sequence). The CDR3 sequence is CASSEGATDTQYF. CDR3 nucleotides: TGCGCCAGCAGCGAGGGGGCCACAGATACGCAGTATTTT.

The rearrangement joins TRBV5-1 to TRBJ2-7; D is undetermined. The V and J ends lost 0 bases and 2 bases respectively, with 9 bases between them. The CDR3 is 14 amino acids. Looked up from germline, CDR1 is SGHRS and CDR2 is YFSETQ. CDR3 loop: CASSLGGRAYEQYF. CDR3 nucleotides: TGCGCCAGCAGCTTGGGCGGCAGAGCCTACGAGCAGTACTTC.